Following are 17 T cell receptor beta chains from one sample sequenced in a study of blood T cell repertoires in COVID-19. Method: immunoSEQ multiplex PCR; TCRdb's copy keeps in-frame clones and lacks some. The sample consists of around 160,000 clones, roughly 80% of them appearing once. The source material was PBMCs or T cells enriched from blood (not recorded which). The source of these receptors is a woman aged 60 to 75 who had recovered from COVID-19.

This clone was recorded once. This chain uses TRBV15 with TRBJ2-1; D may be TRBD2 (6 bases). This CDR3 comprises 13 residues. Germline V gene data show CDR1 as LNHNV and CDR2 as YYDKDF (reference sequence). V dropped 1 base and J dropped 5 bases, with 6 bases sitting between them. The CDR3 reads CATSRASDNEQFF. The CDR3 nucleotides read TGTGCCACCAGCAGAGCTAGCGACAATGAGCAGTTCTTC.

The CDR3 DNA reads TGCGCCAGCAGCTTGGGGACTAGCGGGGGGCAAGAGACCCAGTACTTC. Translated: CASSLGTSGGQETQYF. The chain links TRBV5-1 to TRBJ2-5; 14 bases agree with TRBD2. J gave up 2 bases and V 0 bases, and 0 bases lay outside the gene matches. The CDR3 sequence is 16 residues long. Germline V gene data show CDR1 as SGHRS and CDR2 as YFSETQ.

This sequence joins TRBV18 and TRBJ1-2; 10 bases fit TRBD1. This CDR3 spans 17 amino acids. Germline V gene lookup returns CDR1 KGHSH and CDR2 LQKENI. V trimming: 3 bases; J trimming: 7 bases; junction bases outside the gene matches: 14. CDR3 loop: CASSPPSSGTGALGYTF. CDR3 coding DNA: TGTGCCAGCTCACCTCCATCCTCCGGGACAGGGGCTCTTGGCTACACCTTC.

The CDR3 loop is CASSTMEGITEAFF. The CDR3 coding sequence is TGTGCCAGCTCCACTATGGAGGGAATCACTGAAGCTTTCTTT. The gene calls are TRBV18 and TRBJ1-1, with no clear D. Trimming left V 6 bases short and J 4 bases short, with 15 bases between. The CDR3 extends over 14 amino acids. CDR1 KGHSH and CDR2 LQKENI come from the germline V gene.

CDR3 sequence: CAISELAGSYEQYF. CDR3 DNA sequence: TGTGCCATCAGTGAACTAGCGGGGTCGTACGAGCAGTACTTC. The chain employs TRBV10-3 and TRBJ2-7; TRBD2 matches 10 bases. The CDR3 length is 14 residues. From germline, CDR1 is ENHRY and CDR2 SYGVKD. The junction had 3 bases not matched to a gene; V was cut back by 3 bases and J by 4 bases.

The CDR3 spells CASVDSFGNTIYF. The DNA of the CDR3 is TGTGCCAGCGTGGACAGCTTTGGAAACACCATATATTTT. The chain uses TRBV5-4 and TRBJ1-3; maybe TRBD1 (6 bases). CDR3 length: 13 residues. The germline CDR1 and CDR2 sequences are SGHNT and YYREEE (reference sequence). V was trimmed by 7 bases and J by 3 bases, leaving 11 bases between them.

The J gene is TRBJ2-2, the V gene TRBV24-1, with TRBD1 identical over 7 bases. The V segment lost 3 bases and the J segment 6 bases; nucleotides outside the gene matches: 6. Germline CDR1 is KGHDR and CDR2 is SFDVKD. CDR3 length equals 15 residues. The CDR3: CATSDTTGKAGELFF. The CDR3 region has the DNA TGTGCCACCAGTGATACGACAGGGAAGGCCGGGGAGCTGTTTTTT.

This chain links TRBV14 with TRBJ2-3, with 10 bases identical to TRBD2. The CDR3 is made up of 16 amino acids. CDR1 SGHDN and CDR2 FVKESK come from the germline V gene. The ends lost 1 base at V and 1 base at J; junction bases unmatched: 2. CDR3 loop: CASSQVSGGGTDTQYF. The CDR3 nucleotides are TGTGCCAGCAGCCAAGTCAGCGGGGGGGGCACAGATACGCAGTATTTT. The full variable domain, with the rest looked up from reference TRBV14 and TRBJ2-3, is EAGVTQFPSHSVIEKGQTVTLRCDPISGHDNLYWYRRVMGKEIKFLLHFVKESKQDESGMPNNRFLAERTGGTYSTLKVQPAELEDSGVYFCASSQVSGGGTDTQYFGPGTRLTVL.

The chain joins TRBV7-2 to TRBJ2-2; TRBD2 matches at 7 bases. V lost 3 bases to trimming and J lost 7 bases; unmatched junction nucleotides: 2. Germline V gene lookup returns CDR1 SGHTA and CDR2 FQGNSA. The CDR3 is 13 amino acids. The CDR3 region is CASSFGGSGELFF. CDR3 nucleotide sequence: TGTGCCAGCAGCTTCGGGGGGAGCGGGGAGCTGTTTTTT.

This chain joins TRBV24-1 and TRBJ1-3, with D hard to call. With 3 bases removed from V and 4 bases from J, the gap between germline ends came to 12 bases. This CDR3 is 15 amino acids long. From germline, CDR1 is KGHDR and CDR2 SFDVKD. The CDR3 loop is CATSDPRGGGNTIYF. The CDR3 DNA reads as TGTGCCACCAGTGATCCCCGGGGTGGCGGAAACACCATATATTTT.

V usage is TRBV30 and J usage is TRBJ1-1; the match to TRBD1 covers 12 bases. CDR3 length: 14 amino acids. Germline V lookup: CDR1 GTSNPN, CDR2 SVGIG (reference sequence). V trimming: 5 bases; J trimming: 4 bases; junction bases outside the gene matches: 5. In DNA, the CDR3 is TGTGCCTGGGGGACAGGGGGCCTGAGCACTGAAGCTTTCTTT. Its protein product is CAWGTGGLSTEAFF.

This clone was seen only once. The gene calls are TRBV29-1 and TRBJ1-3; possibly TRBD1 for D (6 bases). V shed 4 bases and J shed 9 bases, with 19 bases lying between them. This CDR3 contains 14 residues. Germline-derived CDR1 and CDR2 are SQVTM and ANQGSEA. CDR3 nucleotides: TGCAGCGTTGCAGCACAGGGCAGTAGGGGCACCATATATTTT. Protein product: CSVAAQGSRGTIYF.

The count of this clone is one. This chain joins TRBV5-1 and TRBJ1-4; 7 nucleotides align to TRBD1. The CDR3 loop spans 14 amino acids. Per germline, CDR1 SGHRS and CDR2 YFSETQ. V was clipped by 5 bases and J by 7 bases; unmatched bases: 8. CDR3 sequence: CASRLTGPGEKLFF. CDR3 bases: TGCGCCAGCAGGCTGACAGGGCCTGGTGAAAAACTGTTTTTT. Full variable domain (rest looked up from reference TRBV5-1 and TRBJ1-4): KAGVTQTPRYLIKTRGQQVTLSCSPISGHRSVSWYQQTPGQGLQFLFEYFSETQRNKGNFPGRFSGRQFSNSRSEMNVSTLELGDSALYLCASRLTGPGEKLFFGSGTQLSVL.

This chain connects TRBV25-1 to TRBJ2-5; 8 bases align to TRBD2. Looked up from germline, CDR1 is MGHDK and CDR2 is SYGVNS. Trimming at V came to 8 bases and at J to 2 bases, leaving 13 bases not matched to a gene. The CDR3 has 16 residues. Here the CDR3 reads CASATFLLAEQETQYF. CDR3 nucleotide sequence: TGTGCCAGCGCGACCTTTCTACTAGCGGAGCAAGAGACCCAGTACTTC.

The CDR3 nucleotides are TGTGCCAGCAGCCAGATAGGAGGGAACACTGAAGCTTTCTTT. Its translation: CASSQIGGNTEAFF. This sequence joins TRBV3-1 (or the pseudogene TRBV3-2) and TRBJ1-1; unclear D gene. The germline V gene encodes CDR1 LGHDT and CDR2 YNNKEL (reference sequence). This CDR3 spans 14 amino acids. The V gene lost 3 bases and the J gene lost 1 base, with 9 bases spanning the gap.

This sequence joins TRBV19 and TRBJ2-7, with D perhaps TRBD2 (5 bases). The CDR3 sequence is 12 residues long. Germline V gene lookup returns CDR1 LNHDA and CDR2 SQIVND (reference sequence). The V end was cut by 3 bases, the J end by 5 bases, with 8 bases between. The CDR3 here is CASSIYGDEQYF. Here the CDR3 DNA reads TGTGCCAGTAGTATTTACGGGGACGAGCAGTACTTC.

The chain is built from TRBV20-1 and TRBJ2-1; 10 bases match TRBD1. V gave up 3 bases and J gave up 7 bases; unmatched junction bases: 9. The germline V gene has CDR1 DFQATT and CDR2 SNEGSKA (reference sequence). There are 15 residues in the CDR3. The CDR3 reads CSASMTGGLRNEQFF. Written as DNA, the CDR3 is TGCAGTGCTAGTATGACAGGGGGCCTTAGGAATGAGCAGTTCTTC.